Each of the 18 T cell receptor beta chains below was sequenced from the same sample in a study of Graves' ophthalmopathy and Graves' hyperthyroidism. Investigators amplified TCR beta CDR3 regions from RNA transcripts. First-round RT-PCR relied on HTBI primers, and a second-round multiplex PCR came next. A single record per CDR3 protein comes from TCRdb applying MiXCR to the multiplex PCR reads. This sample has some 370,000 distinct CDR3 sequences, with approximately 17% found just once. The specimen was peripheral blood. Receptors were obtained from an adult woman with stable Graves' hyperthyroidism.

The CDR3 bases are TGTGCCAGCAGTTTCGGTGTACCGCCAATCGATCAGTACTTC. It specifies CASSFGVPPIDQYF. The chain uses TRBV12-3 or TRBV12-4 and TRBJ2-7; no clear D. Trimming removed 3 bases at V and 10 bases at J, with 19 bases between. The CDR3 is 14 amino acids.

At least ten counts were recorded for this clonotype. V usage is TRBV10-3 and J usage is TRBJ1-1, with D perhaps TRBD1 (5 bases). CDR3 length: 12 amino acids. Trimming left V 0 bases short and J 10 bases short, with 9 bases between. CDR1 and CDR2 (germline): ENHRY, SYGVKD. The CDR3 region has the DNA TGTGCCATCAGTGAGTCCGGAAGGGGAGCTTTCTTT. Its translation is CAISESGRGAFF.

In this sample, this clonotype turned up many times. This chain joins TRBV24-1 and TRBJ1-5, with TRBD1 as a possible D gene (6 bases). With 7 bases removed from V and 2 bases from J, the gap between germline ends came to 17 bases. CDR1 is KGHDR, CDR2 SFDVKD, per germline. There are 16 residues in the CDR3. CDR3 protein: CATSRGGAGGNQPQHF. The CDR3 DNA sequence: TGTGCCACCAGCCGTGGGGGGGCAGGGGGCAATCAGCCCCAGCATTTT.

Ten or more counts support this clonotype. This sequence joins TRBV28 and TRBJ2-7; 11 nucleotides align to TRBD2. The ends lost 6 bases at V and 4 bases at J; junction bases unmatched: 8. This CDR3 spans 15 amino acids. Per the germline V gene, CDR1 is MDHEN and CDR2 is SYDVKM. The CDR3: CASRTPTSGNYEQYF. The CDR3 bases are TGTGCCAGCAGAACTCCGACTAGCGGGAATTACGAGCAGTACTTC.

Ten or more counts support this clonotype. The V call is TRBV12-3 or TRBV12-4, the J call TRBJ2-7, with D perhaps matching TRBD1 (6 bases). The CDR3 runs to 12 residues. V lost 5 bases, J lost 5 bases, and 10 bases lay in between. CDR3 nucleotides: TGTGCCAGCAGTCGAGGGACAAACGAGCAGTACTTC. Protein sequence: CASSRGTNEQYF.

A word on this clonotype: The CDR3 does not end in the conserved phenylalanine or tryptophan, so this is likely a read error. The chain employs TRBV4-1 and TRBJ1-3; 9 bases map to TRBD1. The CDR3 loop spans 17 amino acids. Trimming at V came to 1 base and at J to 10 bases, leaving 14 bases not matched to a gene. Germline CDR1 reads MGHRA; CDR2 reads YSYEKL. Here the CDR3 DNA reads TGCGCCAGCAGCCAAGGACCCGGGACAGGGCCGTGGGGGACCATATATCTT. Its translation is CASSQGPGTGPWGTIYL.

In this sample, this clonotype turned up many times. One end of the junction fails to match germline, which may point to a read error. CDR3 coding DNA: TGCGCCAGCAGCCGGACTAGCGGGAGAGGGACCGGGGAGCTGTTTTTT. Translation gives CASSRTSGRGTGELFF. The chain is built from TRBV11-1 and TRBJ2-2; TRBD2 agrees at 13 bases. This CDR3 spans 16 amino acids. CDR1 SGHAT and CDR2 FQDESV come from the germline V gene (reference sequence).

Remarks on this clonotype: At one of its ends the junction is not consistent with the germline gene, which may arise from a read error. CDR3 in amino acids: CVSSRGRQETQYF. CDR3 bases: TGTGTCAGCAGTAGGGGTAGGCAAGAGACCCAGTACTTC. The chain uses TRBV6-7 and TRBJ2-5; TRBD1 is a possible D gene (5 bases). TRBV6-7 is marked as an open reading frame, function uncertain. The CDR3 sequence is 13 residues long.

This clonotype was seen at least ten times. The J gene is TRBJ2-7, the V gene TRBV7-9; no clear D gene. The germline V and J ends were trimmed by 2 bases and 10 bases, with 21 bases remaining between them. This CDR3 has 15 amino acids. The V gene's germline CDR1 is SEHNR and CDR2 FQNEAQ (reference sequence). The CDR3 DNA follows: TGTGCCAGCAGCTTAACTGCTATGACGACTGCCAACCAGTACTTC. Translating gives CASSLTAMTTANQYF.

This clonotype was detected ten times or more. The chain is built from TRBV13 and TRBJ1-2; the match to TRBD1 covers 10 bases. Unmatched junction bases numbered 6, after V lost 5 bases and J lost 12 bases. The CDR3 runs to 12 residues. Germline loops: CDR1 PRHDT, CDR2 FYEKMQ (reference sequence). This chain's CDR3 is CASSRDRGKHTF. The CDR3 DNA is TGTGCCAGCAGCCGGGACAGGGGAAAGCACACCTTC.

This clonotype was recorded many times. The chain couples TRBV6-2 or TRBV6-3 to TRBJ2-2; TRBD2 agrees at 8 bases. The CDR3 totals 15 residues. V was pared by 7 bases and J by 6 bases, with 10 bases of the junction left unmatched. Germline CDR1 is MNHEY and CDR2 is SVGEGT. The CDR3 is CASTQPGLEAGELFF. CDR3 in DNA: TGTGCCAGCACTCAACCGGGACTAGAGGCCGGGGAGCTGTTTTTT.

The chain combines TRBV20-1 with TRBJ2-2, with D possibly being TRBD2 (5 bases). V was cut by 1 base and J by 0 bases, with 15 bases left in between. Looked up from germline, CDR1 is DFQATT and CDR2 is SNEGSKA (reference sequence). The CDR3 extends over 17 amino acids. The CDR3 coding sequence is TGCAGTGCTAGAGCTCTCCTAGCTCTGGCGAACACCGGGGAGCTGTTTTTT. This codes for CSARALLALANTGELFF.

This clonotype was found many times. The rearrangement uses TRBV19 and TRBJ1-2, with 7 bases lining up with TRBD1. The CDR3 contains 14 residues. Germline loops: CDR1 LNHDA, CDR2 SQIVND (reference sequence). Trimming took 6 bases from V and 8 from J; bases not matched to a gene: 12. The CDR3 loop is CASRTQRQGEGYTF. Here the CDR3 DNA reads TGTGCCAGTAGAACCCAGCGGCAGGGGGAAGGCTACACCTTC.

This clonotype was observed many times. The V call is TRBV28, the J call TRBJ2-2; perhaps TRBD2 as D (5 bases). The CDR3 totals 14 residues. CDR1 is MDHEN and CDR2 is SYDVKM in the germline V gene. V dropped 5 bases and J dropped 4 bases, with 11 bases sitting between them. This chain's CDR3 is CASSTWTLTGELFF. As DNA, the CDR3 is TGTGCCAGCAGTACCTGGACTCTCACCGGGGAGCTGTTTTTT.

The chain uses TRBV5-6 and TRBJ2-7; 8 bases agree with TRBD1. Germline CDR1 and CDR2: SGHDT and YYEEEE. CDR3 length: 16 residues. Trimming removed 4 bases from V and 5 bases from J; junction bases left unmatched: 14. DNA of the CDR3: TGTGCCAGCAGCCCCGGAACGACAGGGGTGAAAAACGAGCAGTACTTC. Translating it yields CASSPGTTGVKNEQYF.

This chain uses TRBV20-1 with TRBJ1-2; D gene uncertain. V dropped 6 bases and J dropped 3 bases, with 11 bases sitting between them. Germline CDR1 and CDR2: DFQATT and SNEGSKA (reference sequence). CDR3 length: 12 residues. The chain's CDR3 is CSATTWDYGYTF. In nucleotides, the CDR3 is TGCAGTGCCACTACCTGGGACTATGGCTACACCTTC.

At least ten counts were recorded for this clonotype. This chain links TRBV7-9 with TRBJ2-7; either TRBD1 or TRBD2 may supply D (6 bases each). CDR3 length: 14 amino acids. Germline V CDR1 and CDR2: SEHNR, FQNEAQ (reference sequence). The V end lost 5 bases, the J end lost 3 bases, and 14 bases lay between the germline ends. The CDR3 sequence is CASSEAGGGYEQYF. The CDR3 DNA reads TGTGCCAGCAGCGAAGCCGGAGGGGGCTACGAGCAGTACTTC. Variable domain in full (rest from reference TRBV7-9 and TRBJ2-7): DTGVSQNPRHKITKRGQNVTFRCDPISEHNRLYWYRQTLGQGPEFLTYFQNEAQLEKSRLLSDRFSAERPKGSFSTLEIQRTEQGDSAMYLCASSEAGGGYEQYFGPGTRLTVT.

This clonotype has at least ten counts. V is TRBV18 and J is TRBJ2-5; 7 bases are a match to TRBD1. The CDR3 totals 16 residues. The ends lost 1 base at V and 5 bases at J; junction bases unmatched: 10. CDR1 is KGHSH and CDR2 is LQKENI in the germline V gene. CDR3 sequence: CASSPQQGSLAETQYF. In nucleotides, the CDR3 is TGTGCCAGCTCACCACAACAGGGGTCGTTGGCGGAGACCCAGTACTTC.